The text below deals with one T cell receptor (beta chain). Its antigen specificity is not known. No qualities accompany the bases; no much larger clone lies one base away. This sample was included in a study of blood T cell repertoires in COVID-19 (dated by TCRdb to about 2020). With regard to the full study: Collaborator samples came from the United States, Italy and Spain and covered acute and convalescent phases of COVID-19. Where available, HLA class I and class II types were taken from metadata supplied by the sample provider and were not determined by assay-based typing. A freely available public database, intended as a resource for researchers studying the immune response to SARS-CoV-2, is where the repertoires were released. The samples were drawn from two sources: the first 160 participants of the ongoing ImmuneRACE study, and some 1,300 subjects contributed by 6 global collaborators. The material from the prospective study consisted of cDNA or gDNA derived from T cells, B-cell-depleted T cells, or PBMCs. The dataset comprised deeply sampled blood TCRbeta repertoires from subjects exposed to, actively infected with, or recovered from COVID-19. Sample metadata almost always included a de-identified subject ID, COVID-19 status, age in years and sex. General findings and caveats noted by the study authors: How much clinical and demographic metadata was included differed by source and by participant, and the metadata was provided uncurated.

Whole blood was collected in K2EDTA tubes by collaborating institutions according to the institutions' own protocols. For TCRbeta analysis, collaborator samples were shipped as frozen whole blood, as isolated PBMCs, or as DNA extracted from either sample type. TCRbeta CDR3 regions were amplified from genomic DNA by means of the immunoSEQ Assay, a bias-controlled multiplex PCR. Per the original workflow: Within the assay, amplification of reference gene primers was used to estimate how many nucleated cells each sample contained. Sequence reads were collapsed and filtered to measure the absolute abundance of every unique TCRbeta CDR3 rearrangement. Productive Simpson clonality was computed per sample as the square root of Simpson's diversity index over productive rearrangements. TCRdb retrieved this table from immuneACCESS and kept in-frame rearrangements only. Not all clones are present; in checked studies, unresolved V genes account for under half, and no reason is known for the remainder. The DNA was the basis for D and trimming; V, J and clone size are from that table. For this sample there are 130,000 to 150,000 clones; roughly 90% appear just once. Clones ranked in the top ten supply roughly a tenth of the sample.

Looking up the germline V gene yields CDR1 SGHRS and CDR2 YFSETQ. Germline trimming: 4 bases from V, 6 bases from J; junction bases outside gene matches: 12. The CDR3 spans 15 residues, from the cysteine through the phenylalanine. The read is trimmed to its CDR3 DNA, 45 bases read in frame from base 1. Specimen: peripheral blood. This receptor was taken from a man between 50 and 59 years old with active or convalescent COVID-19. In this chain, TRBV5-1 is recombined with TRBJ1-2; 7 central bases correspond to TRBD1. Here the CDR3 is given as CASSTGQADFNGYTF. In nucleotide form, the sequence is TGCGCCAGCAGCACAGGACAGGCTGACTTCAATGGCTACACCTTC. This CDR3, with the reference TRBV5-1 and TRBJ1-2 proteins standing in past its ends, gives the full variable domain KAGVTQTPRYLIKTRGQQVTLSCSPISGHRSVSWYQQTPGQGLQFLFEYFSETQRNKGNFPGRFSGRQFSNSRSEMNVSTLELGDSALYLCASSTGQADFNGYTFGSGTRLTVV.